Following are 19 T cell receptor beta chains from one sample sequenced in a study of T-cell reconstitution after alpha-beta-depleted transplantation in children. Molecular barcoding with unique molecular identifiers was used for the TCRbeta library. One entry per CDR3 protein results from TCRdb running MiXCR on the PCR reads. The repertoire holds under 250,000 distinct CDR3 sequences, with roughly 6.6% as singletons. Sample: PBMCs, taken before TCRalphabeta/CD19-depleted stem cell transplant. Receptors were obtained from a boy between 2 and 10 years old with acute lymphoblastic leukemia, due to receive a stem cell transplant.

This clonotype was seen a handful of times. The rearrangement joins TRBV27 to TRBJ2-1, with D perhaps TRBD1 or TRBD2 (5 bases each). CDR3 length equals 16 residues. Trimming took off 3 bases at V and 0 bases at J, with 12 bases between the two ends. Germline values: CDR1 MNHEY, CDR2 SMNVEV (reference sequence). In DNA form, the CDR3 reads TGTGCCAGCAGTTTGATGTGGGGGAGCTCCTACAATGAGCAGTTCTTC. Translated: CASSLMWGSSYNEQFF.

This clonotype was found a few times. This chain connects TRBV12-3 or TRBV12-4 to TRBJ2-7; D is perhaps TRBD2 (6 bases). V was trimmed by 3 bases and J by 2 bases, leaving 23 bases between them. The CDR3 covers 18 residues. The CDR3 region has the DNA TGTGCCAGCAGTTTCCGGGACCCCCACGGGCGGGGCCCCTACGAGCAGTACTTC. Encoded protein: CASSFRDPHGRGPYEQYF.

This clonotype was picked up many times. The chain uses TRBV7-2 and TRBJ2-7; 8 nucleotides match TRBD2. This CDR3 has 15 residues. V shed 1 base and J 2 bases; nucleotides not matched to a gene: 4. CDR1 is SGHTA and CDR2 is FQGNSA in the germline V gene. The CDR3 loop is CASSLESGGPYEQYF. In DNA form, the CDR3 reads TGTGCCAGCAGCTTAGAGAGCGGGGGACCCTACGAGCAGTACTTC.

As to this clonotype: The missing conserved phenylalanine or tryptophan at the end of this CDR3 makes a read error likely. The chain joins TRBV2 to TRBJ1-2, with 8 bases fitting TRBD1. The CDR3 loop spans 13 amino acids. The V gene's germline CDR1 is SNHLY and CDR2 FYNNEI. V gave up 4 bases and J gave up 5 bases; unmatched junction bases: 3. Here the CDR3 reads CASSADREYGYTV. In DNA form, the CDR3 reads TGTGCCAGCAGTGCGGACAGGGAGTATGGCTACACCGTC.

This clonotype has only a few counts. The chain joins TRBV4-3 to TRBJ2-1; 8 bases map to TRBD2. J lost 2 bases, V lost 1 base, and 4 bases had no gene match. There are 16 residues in the CDR3. Germline lookup yields CDR1 LGHNA and CDR2 YSLEER. DNA for the CDR3: TGCGCCAGCAGCCAAGGTTCGGGACTAGCCTACAATGAGCAGTTCTTC. Translated: CASSQGSGLAYNEQFF.

V gene TRBV6-5 combines with J gene TRBJ2-7; no reliable D call. The V gene's germline CDR1 is MNHEY and CDR2 SVGAGI. This CDR3 spans 14 amino acids. V shed 4 bases and J shed 3 bases, with 13 bases lying between them. CDR3 sequence reads: CASSSVDKIYEQYF. CDR3 sequence (DNA): TGTGCCAGCAGTTCTGTCGACAAAATCTACGAGCAGTACTTC.

In this sample, this clonotype turned up many times. The V and J genes are TRBV3-1 and TRBJ2-5; no reliable D call. V gave up 4 bases and J gave up 5 bases, with 11 bases separating them. The CDR3 spans 13 residues. From germline, CDR1 is LGHDT and CDR2 YNNKEL (reference sequence). CDR3: CASSPPTRETQYF. DNA for the CDR3: TGTGCCAGCAGCCCTCCGACCAGGGAGACCCAGTACTTC.

This clonotype was observed a few times. J is TRBJ2-2 and V is TRBV5-8, with D possibly matching TRBD1 (6 bases). This CDR3 comprises 14 residues. Trimming shortened V by 6 bases and J by 5 bases, and 14 bases separated the two germline ends. CDR1 is SGHTS, CDR2 YDEGEE, per germline. CDR3 nucleotides: TGTGCCAGCACTCCGGGACACATTACCGGGGAGCTGTTTTTT. The encoded protein is CASTPGHITGELFF. Supplemented by reference TRBV5-8 and TRBJ2-2, the full variable domain reads EAGVTQSPTHLIKTRGQQATLRCSPISGHTSVYWYQQALGLGLQFLLWYDEGEERNRGNFPPRFSGRQFPNYSSELNVNALELEDSALYLCASTPGHITGELFFGEGSRLTVL.

This chain joins TRBV6-1 and TRBJ2-7; the D gene could be TRBD1 or TRBD2 (5 bases each). The germline CDR1 and CDR2 sequences are MNHNS and SASEGT. The CDR3 is 13 amino acids. V lost 9 bases and J 0 bases, leaving 12 bases between the germline ends. The CDR3 nucleotides are TGTGCCAGTACCGGGACGAACTCCTACGAGCAGTACTTC. Amino acid sequence: CASTGTNSYEQYF.

This clonotype was counted many times. This rearrangement joins TRBV5-6 to TRBJ2-2; D is uncertain. This CDR3 region has 16 residues. CDR1 is SGHDT, CDR2 YYEEEE, per germline. Trimming removed 1 base at V and 4 bases at J, with 14 bases between. The CDR3 is CASSLLERRTTGELFF. The CDR3 region has the DNA TGTGCCAGCAGCTTGCTAGAACGGAGAACCACCGGGGAGCTGTTTTTT.

The chain couples TRBV6-5 to TRBJ2-1; 8 nucleotides align to TRBD1. The length of the CDR3 is 14 residues. Germline CDR1 is MNHEY and CDR2 is SVGAGI. V shed 1 base and J 5 bases; nucleotides not matched to a gene: 1. Written as DNA, the CDR3 is TGTGCCAGCAGTTACTACAGGGGGAACAATGAGCAGTTCTTC. Translated, it gives CASSYYRGNNEQFF.

The gene calls are TRBV5-1 and TRBJ2-3; TRBD2 aligns across 10 bases. CDR1 is SGHRS, CDR2 YFSETQ, per germline. The V and J ends lost 2 bases and 2 bases, in that order; junction bases with no gene match: 2. CDR3 length: 15 amino acids. The CDR3 nucleotides are TGCGCCAGCAGCTTAAGCGGGGGGGCCACAGATACGCAGTATTTT. Its translation: CASSLSGGATDTQYF.

Ten or more counts support this clonotype. The CDR3 region is CSARDRQQETQYF. In DNA form, the CDR3 reads TGCAGTGCTAGAGATAGACAGCAAGAGACCCAGTACTTC. The chain carries TRBV20-1 and TRBJ2-5, with D perhaps matching TRBD1 (5 bases). Trimming stripped 0 bases from V and 2 bases from J, with 7 bases between. The CDR3 length is 13 residues. CDR1 DFQATT and CDR2 SNEGSKA come from the germline V gene (reference sequence).

This chain joins TRBV6-2 or TRBV6-3 and TRBJ1-1; D perhaps matches TRBD1 (5 bases). Per the germline V gene, CDR1 is MNHEY and CDR2 is SVGEGT. CDR3 length: 15 amino acids. V lost 10 bases and J 1 base, leaving 19 bases between the germline ends. The CDR3 here is CATLTPGTSNTEAFF. The CDR3 DNA sequence: TGTGCCACCCTCACTCCCGGGACTTCGAACACTGAAGCTTTCTTT.

This clonotype was recorded many times. The rearrangement links TRBV7-8 to TRBJ2-3; D not certain. The CDR3 spans 14 residues. V lost 0 bases and J lost 4, with 8 bases in between. The germline gives CDR1 SGHVS, CDR2 FQNEAQ. CDR3 loop: CASSLAFRPDTQYF. The CDR3 DNA reads TGTGCCAGCAGCTTAGCGTTCCGCCCAGATACGCAGTATTTT.

The chain is built from TRBV5-1 and TRBJ2-5; no firm D call. Trimming shortened V by 0 bases and J by 3 bases, and 6 bases separated the two germline ends. Germline CDR1 is SGHRS and CDR2 is YFSETQ. The CDR3 runs to 13 residues. In DNA, the CDR3 is TGCGCCAGCAGCTTGGGGGTTGAAGAGACCCAGTACTTC. It translates to CASSLGVEETQYF.

In this sample, this clonotype turned up many times. This rearrangement joins TRBV27 to TRBJ2-1; D is ambiguous. The germline V gene has CDR1 MNHEY and CDR2 SMNVEV (reference sequence). The CDR3 is made up of 12 amino acids. V was shortened by 4 bases and J by 9 bases, with 10 bases between the two germline ends. The CDR3 here is CASSSIGSEQFF. For the CDR3, the DNA is TGTGCCAGCAGTTCCATAGGCAGTGAGCAGTTCTTC.

This clonotype was picked up many times. The V and J genes are TRBV7-9 and TRBJ2-4, with 9 positions matching TRBD1. V was pared by 5 bases and J by 7 bases, with 6 bases of the junction left unmatched. CDR3 size: 14 residues. The germline gives CDR1 SEHNR, CDR2 FQNEAQ (reference sequence). DNA for the CDR3: TGTGCCAGCAGCCCCACAGGGGGCACGAACATTCAGTACTTC. It encodes CASSPTGGTNIQYF.

The table lists this clonotype with many counts. The chain joins TRBV7-9 to TRBJ1-1; D ambiguous. The CDR3 extends over 12 amino acids. Germline V gene sequence: CDR1 SEHNR, CDR2 FQNEAQ (reference sequence). V lost 1 base and J lost 4, with 4 bases in between. CDR3 bases: TGTGCCAGCAGCTTAGACTCCACTGAAGCTTTCTTT. As protein: CASSLDSTEAFF.